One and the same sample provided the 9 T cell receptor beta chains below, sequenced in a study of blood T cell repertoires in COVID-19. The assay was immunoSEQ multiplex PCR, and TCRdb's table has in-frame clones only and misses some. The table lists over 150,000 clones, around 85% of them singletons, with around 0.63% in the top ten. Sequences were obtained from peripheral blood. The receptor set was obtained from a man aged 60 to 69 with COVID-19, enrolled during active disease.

The CDR3 bases are TGTGCCAGCAGTTCCTCGACAGGGACCTATGGCTACACCTTC. It yields the protein CASSSSTGTYGYTF. The chain recombines TRBV28 with TRBJ1-2; 7 positions match TRBD1. The junction had 6 bases not matched to a gene; V was cut back by 4 bases and J by 4 bases. Germline-derived CDR1 and CDR2 are MDHEN and SYDVKM. CDR3 length: 14 residues.

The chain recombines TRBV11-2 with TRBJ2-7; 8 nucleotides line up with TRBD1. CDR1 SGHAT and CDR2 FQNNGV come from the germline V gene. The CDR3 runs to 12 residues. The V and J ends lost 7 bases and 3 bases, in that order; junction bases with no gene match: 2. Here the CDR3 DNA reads TGTGCCAGCAAGGGACAGGTCTACGAGCAGTACTTC. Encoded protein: CASKGQVYEQYF.

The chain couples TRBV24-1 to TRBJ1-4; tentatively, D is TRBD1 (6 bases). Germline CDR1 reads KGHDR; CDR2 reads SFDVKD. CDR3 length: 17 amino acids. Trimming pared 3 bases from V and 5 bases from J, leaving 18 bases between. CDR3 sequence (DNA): TGTGCCACCAGTGATCCGGCTGTGACAGGTCGGAATGAAAAACTGTTTTTT. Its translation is CATSDPAVTGRNEKLFF.

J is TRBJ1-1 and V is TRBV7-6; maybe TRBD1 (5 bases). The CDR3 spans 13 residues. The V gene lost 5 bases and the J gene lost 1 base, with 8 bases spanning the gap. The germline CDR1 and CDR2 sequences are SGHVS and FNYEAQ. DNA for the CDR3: TGTGCCAGCAGCGAAGGACAGAACACTGAAGCTTTCTTT. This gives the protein CASSEGQNTEAFF.

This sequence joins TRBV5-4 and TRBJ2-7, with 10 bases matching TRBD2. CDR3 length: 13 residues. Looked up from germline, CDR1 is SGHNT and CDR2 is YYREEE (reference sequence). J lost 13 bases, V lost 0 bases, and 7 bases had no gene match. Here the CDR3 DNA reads TGTGCCAGCAGCTTGGTCCCTAGCGGGAGTTTTTACTTC. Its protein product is CASSLVPSGSFYF. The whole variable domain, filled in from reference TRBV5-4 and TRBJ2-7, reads ETGVTQSPTHLIKTRGQQVTLRCSSQSGHNTVSWYQQALGQGPQFIFQYYREEENGRGNFPPRFSGLQFPNYSSELNVNALELDDSALYLCASSLVPSGSFYFGPGTRLTVT.

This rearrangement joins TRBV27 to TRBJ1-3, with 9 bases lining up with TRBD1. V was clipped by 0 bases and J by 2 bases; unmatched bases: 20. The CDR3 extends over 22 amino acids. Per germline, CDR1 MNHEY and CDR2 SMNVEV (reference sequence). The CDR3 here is CASSLSGAQGQGNRCAGNTIYF. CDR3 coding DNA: TGTGCCAGCAGTTTATCGGGGGCGCAGGGACAGGGTAATAGGTGTGCTGGAAACACCATATATTTT.

This CDR3 is CAWGGAGGFLTEAFF. Written as DNA, the CDR3 is TGTGCCTGGGGGGGGGCTGGAGGTTTCCTCACTGAAGCTTTCTTT. The chain is built from TRBV30 and TRBJ1-1, with D maybe TRBD1 (6 bases). V lost 5 bases and J lost 4, with 20 bases in between. CDR1 and CDR2 (germline): GTSNPN, SVGIG (reference sequence). The CDR3 covers 15 residues.

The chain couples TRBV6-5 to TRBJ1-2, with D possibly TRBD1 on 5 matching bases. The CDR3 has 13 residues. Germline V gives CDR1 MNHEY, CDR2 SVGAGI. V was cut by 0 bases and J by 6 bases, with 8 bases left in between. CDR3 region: CASSYSQVNGYTF. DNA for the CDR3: TGTGCCAGCAGTTACTCACAGGTTAATGGCTACACCTTC.

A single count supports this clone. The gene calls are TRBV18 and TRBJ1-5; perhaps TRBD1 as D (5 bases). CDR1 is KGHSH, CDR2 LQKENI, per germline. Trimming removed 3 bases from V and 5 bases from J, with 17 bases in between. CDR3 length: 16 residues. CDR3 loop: CASSPQGKAKDQPQHF. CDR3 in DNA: TGTGCCAGCTCACCTCAGGGTAAGGCGAAGGATCAGCCCCAGCATTTT.